The 20 T cell receptor beta chains below come from one sample, sequenced in a study of T cells in Graves' hyperthyroidism and ophthalmopathy. The source material, RNA transcripts, was used to amplify TCR beta CDR3 regions. Using the HTBI primer set, a first-round RT-PCR was run on the TCR CDR3. MiXCR, applied by TCRdb to the multiplex PCR reads, yields one record per CDR3 protein. Of about 480,000 distinct CDR3 sequences in the sample, about 15% were seen once. Sequenced material: blood. The source of these receptors is a woman younger than 30 with Graves' hyperthyroidism.

The V and J genes are TRBV7-9 and TRBJ2-2; 11 positions agree with TRBD2. CDR1 and CDR2 (germline): SEHNR, FQNEAQ (reference sequence). The trim removed 6 bases at V and 5 bases at J, leaving 11 bases unmatched. The CDR3 is made up of 17 amino acids. In DNA, the CDR3 is TGTGCCAGCAGAACCGGGACTAGCGGAGATAGAACCGGGGAGCTGTTTTTT. This gives the protein CASRTGTSGDRTGELFF.

This clonotype was counted many times. This chain joins TRBV2 and TRBJ2-3; D possibly matches TRBD1 or TRBD2 (5 bases each). Germline V gene data show CDR1 as SNHLY and CDR2 as FYNNEI. The V end was cut by 9 bases, the J end by 2 bases, with 9 bases between. This CDR3 comprises 12 residues. Here the CDR3 DNA reads TGTGCCAGGGGGACGGACACAGATACGCAGTATTTT. Its protein is CARGTDTDTQYF.

This clonotype was seen ten or more times. V and J are TRBV7-6 and TRBJ2-3; 9 bases match TRBD2. The trim removed 5 bases at V and 6 bases at J, leaving 9 bases unmatched. There are 15 residues in the CDR3. CDR1 is SGHVS, CDR2 FNYEAQ, per germline. This chain's CDR3 is CASSHSGSLSDTQYF. In nucleotides, the CDR3 is TGTGCCAGCAGCCATAGCGGGAGCTTGTCGGATACGCAGTATTTT.

The CDR3 is CASSQLGSGSGGAGELFF. In DNA form, the CDR3 reads TGCGCCAGCAGCCAATTAGGAAGCGGGAGCGGAGGGGCCGGGGAGCTGTTTTTT. The chain joins TRBV4-1 to TRBJ2-2; 8 bases fit TRBD2. The CDR3 has 18 amino acids. Germline CDR1 MGHRA, CDR2 YSYEKL. Unmatched junction bases numbered 14, after V lost 2 bases and J lost 6 bases.

This clonotype was counted at least ten times. CDR3 amino acids: CASSLVVGQPQHF. Written as DNA, the CDR3 is TGTGCCAGCAGCTTAGTAGTAGGACAGCCCCAGCATTTT. The J gene is TRBJ1-5, the V gene TRBV7-8; D gene uncertain. V was trimmed by 1 base and J by 7 bases, leaving 8 bases between them. This CDR3 has 13 amino acids. The germline V gene encodes CDR1 SGHVS and CDR2 FQNEAQ.

This clonotype was recorded many times. This chain joins TRBV24-1 and TRBJ2-3; maybe TRBD2 (6 bases). Between the trimmed V and J ends, which lost 5 bases and 3 bases, there was a span of 17 bases. The CDR3 has 16 residues. CDR1 is KGHDR, CDR2 SFDVKD, per germline. The CDR3 sequence is CATSAPGRHTTDTQYF. For the CDR3, the DNA is TGTGCCACCAGTGCCCCGGGGAGGCATACTACAGATACGCAGTATTTT.

This clonotype was seen repeatedly, ten times or more. The J gene is TRBJ2-1, the V gene TRBV15; D call uncertain. Trimming left V 0 bases short and J 8 bases short, with 8 bases between. The CDR3 extends over 13 amino acids. Germline V gene data show CDR1 as LNHNV and CDR2 as YYDKDF (reference sequence). The CDR3 loop is CATSRDLGYEQFF. CDR3 nucleotides: TGTGCCACCAGCAGAGATCTAGGGTATGAGCAGTTCTTC.

This clonotype was found many times. The chain has TRBV10-1 and TRBJ2-7, with 9 bases lining up with TRBD1. This CDR3 has 14 residues. J was trimmed by 6 bases and V by 4 bases; bases with no gene match: 7. Germline CDR1 reads WNHNN; CDR2 reads SYGVQD (reference sequence). This CDR3 reads CASSAGQGPSEQYF. As DNA, the CDR3 is TGCGCCAGCAGTGCAGGACAGGGGCCCTCCGAGCAGTACTTC.

This clonotype was seen at least ten times. The CDR3 nucleotides are TGTGCCAGCTCCCCCACCCTGCGGGCCCACTACGAGCAGTACTTC. It yields the protein CASSPTLRAHYEQYF. The chain uses TRBV18 and TRBJ2-7; TRBD2 is a possible D gene (5 bases). CDR3 size: 15 residues. The V end lost 6 bases, the J end lost 3 bases, and 18 bases lay between the germline ends. Germline assignment: CDR1 KGHSH and CDR2 LQKENI.

In nucleotides, the CDR3 is TGTGCCAGCAGCCGACTAGGCGGTTTCGACGAGCAGTACTTC. The encoded protein is CASSRLGGFDEQYF. The chain is built from TRBV2 and TRBJ2-7; a weak D match, TRBD2 (6 bases). The CDR3 contains 14 residues. CDR1 and CDR2 (germline): SNHLY, FYNNEI. The germline V and J ends were trimmed by 6 bases and 5 bases, with 17 bases remaining between them.

This clonotype was picked up many times. The chain recombines TRBV29-1 with TRBJ2-1, with 13 bases identical to TRBD2. Germline lookup yields CDR1 SQVTM and CDR2 ANQGSEA. This CDR3 has 16 residues. Germline trimming cut 5 bases from V and 0 bases from J; bases unmatched to any gene: 4. CDR3 bases: TGCAGCGTTAAGGGGACTAGCGGGAACTCCTACAATGAGCAGTTCTTC. Its protein is CSVKGTSGNSYNEQFF.

This clonotype was recorded a few times. The chain links TRBV19 to TRBJ1-2, with a weak D call TRBD1 (6 bases). Germline CDR1 and CDR2: LNHDA and SQIVND (reference sequence). CDR3 length: 12 amino acids. Trimming removed 10 bases from V and 7 bases from J, with 16 bases in between. The CDR3 DNA reads TGTGCCACCGGTCCGGGACAACTTGGCTACACCTTC. This encodes CATGPGQLGYTF.

Many counts were recorded for this clonotype. This chain connects TRBV7-3 to TRBJ2-5, with 7 bases that match TRBD1. Trimming removed 5 bases from V and 1 base from J; junction bases left unmatched: 4. Germline CDR1 reads SGHTA; CDR2 reads FQGTGA. The CDR3 loop spans 14 amino acids. CDR3 region: CASSDRDSQETQYF. The CDR3 coding sequence is TGTGCCAGCAGCGACCGGGACAGCCAAGAGACCCAGTACTTC.

This clonotype occurred a few times. A much larger clone is a single base away; this may be a read error. This chain uses TRBV30 with TRBJ1-1; 11 bases match TRBD1. CDR1 and CDR2 from the germline V gene are GTSNPN and SVGIG (reference sequence). The V segment lost 1 base and the J segment 9 bases; nucleotides outside the gene matches: 7. This CDR3 has 14 amino acids. CDR3: CAWSADRDRGKAFF. The CDR3 DNA is TGTGCCTGGAGTGCCGACCGGGACAGGGGGAAAGCTTTCTTT.

As for this clonotype: This may arise from a read error, as a much more abundant clone is one base away. The V call is TRBV5-6, the J call TRBJ1-1; the D gene is possibly TRBD1 (5 bases). Germline loops: CDR1 SGHDT, CDR2 YYEEEE. This CDR3 is built from 15 residues. CDR3 protein: CASSLVRTMNTEASF. The CDR3 DNA sequence: TGTGCCAGCAGCTTGGTTCGGACAATGAACACTGAAGCTTCCTTT.

The table lists this clonotype with many counts. The J gene is TRBJ1-2, the V gene TRBV29-1; TRBD1 might be the D (6 bases). Trimming stripped 7 bases from V and 0 bases from J, with 15 bases between. Germline-derived CDR1 and CDR2 are SQVTM and ANQGSEA. CDR3 length equals 14 residues. The CDR3 region has the DNA TGCAGCGCCCTCCGGGACACAACTAACTATGGCTACACCTTC. Its translation: CSALRDTTNYGYTF.

This clonotype was detected a few times. The CDR3 loop is CASSLVDTSDTDTQYF. The CDR3 coding sequence is TGCGCCAGCAGCTTGGTGGACACGTCGGACACAGATACGCAGTATTTT. The chain recombines TRBV5-1 with TRBJ2-3; D is perhaps TRBD1 (5 bases). CDR1 is SGHRS, CDR2 YFSETQ, per germline. The CDR3 length is 16 residues. V gave up 0 bases and J gave up 2 bases, with 13 bases separating them.

Of note for this clonotype: At one end, the junction sequence differs from germline, possibly due to a read error. The DNA for the CDR3 is TGCGCCAGCAGATTGGCTCAGGAGACCCAGTACTTC. This gives the protein CASRLAQETQYF. This chain uses TRBV5-1 with TRBJ2-5, with D hard to call. The CDR3 is made up of 12 amino acids. CDR1 and CDR2 (germline): SGHRS, YFSETQ.

Comment on this clonotype: This may be a read error: a much more frequent sequence differs by one nucleotide. The genes are TRBV15 and TRBJ1-1, with D tentatively TRBD1 (5 bases). The CDR3 spans 13 residues. The germline gives CDR1 LNHNV, CDR2 YYDKDF (reference sequence). The CDR3 here is CATSPTSGTGAFF. DNA for the CDR3: TGTGCCACCAGCCCAACGAGCGGGACTGGAGCTTTCTTT.

This clonotype appeared many times. The J gene is TRBJ1-2, the V gene TRBV20-1, with D unclear. Germline CDR1 and CDR2: DFQATT and SNEGSKA (reference sequence). The germline V and J ends were trimmed by 6 bases and 2 bases, with 10 bases remaining between them. The CDR3 is 12 residues long. CDR3 DNA sequence: TGCAGTGCGTTAGACCGAAACTATGGCTACACCTTC. The encoded protein is CSALDRNYGYTF.